The 29 T cell receptor beta chains below come from one sample, sequenced in a study of shared clonotypes between healthy human individuals. The data were produced by immunoSEQ multiplex PCR, yet TCRdb's version contains in-frame clones alone and is incomplete. Here the sample spans about 2 million clones, about 95% being singletons. Naive CD8 cells lacked CD45RO, underwent positive selection for CCR7 and left out terminally differentiated effector memory CD45RA+ cells. Source material: naive CD8+ T cells sorted from blood. These receptors were obtained from a man aged 18-30 years in good health.

The CDR3: CASSDEGAPDTQYF. In DNA, the CDR3 is TGTGCCAGCAGTGACGAGGGGGCCCCAGATACGCAGTATTTT. The V gene is TRBV2, the J gene TRBJ2-3, with 7 bases fitting TRBD1. J lost 4 bases, V lost 3 bases, and 4 bases had no gene match. CDR1 and CDR2 (germline): SNHLY, FYNNEI. CDR3 length equals 14 residues.

This chain connects TRBV12-5 to TRBJ1-2; D is unclear. This CDR3 region has 13 residues. Germline-derived CDR1 and CDR2 are LGHNT and FRNRAP. The ends were cut back, 3 bases at V and 4 bases at J, with 9 bases in the middle. As DNA, the CDR3 is TGTGCTAGTGGTTTAGGGCTGAGCTATGGCTACACCTTC. As protein: CASGLGLSYGYTF.

This clone has just one count. The chain employs TRBV4-1 and TRBJ2-1, with 7 positions matching TRBD2. V shed 1 base, J shed 4 bases, and the junction held 4 bases outside the gene matches. This CDR3 is built from 15 residues. Germline V gives CDR1 MGHRA, CDR2 YSYEKL. CDR3 coding DNA: TGCGCCAGCAGCCAAGCTAGCGGCCAATACAATGAGCAGTTCTTC. It translates to CASSQASGQYNEQFF.

The chain's CDR3 is CASSLIGFTEAFF. In nucleotides, the CDR3 is TGTGCCAGCAGCTTGATCGGTTTCACTGAAGCTTTCTTT. The chain joins TRBV5-6 to TRBJ1-1; D not certain. The germline CDR1 and CDR2 sequences are SGHDT and YYEEEE. The ends were cut back, 1 base at V and 4 bases at J, with 8 bases in the middle. The CDR3 sequence is 13 residues long.

The chain carries TRBV25-1 and TRBJ2-1; perhaps TRBD1 as D (5 bases). The germline V and J ends were trimmed by 0 bases and 3 bases, with 15 bases remaining between them. CDR3 length: 17 amino acids. The V gene's germline CDR1 is MGHDK and CDR2 SYGVNS. The CDR3 DNA follows: TGTGCCAGCAGTGAATATGGGGCAGCCCTTGACTACAATGAGCAGTTCTTC. Protein: CASSEYGAALDYNEQFF.

The chain employs TRBV29-1 and TRBJ1-1, with TRBD1 matching 7 bases. The trim removed 4 bases at V and 7 bases at J, leaving 6 bases unmatched. The CDR3 consists of 12 residues. Germline lookup yields CDR1 SQVTM and CDR2 ANQGSEA. This CDR3 reads CSVGGGGLEAFF. CDR3 sequence (DNA): TGCAGCGTTGGGGGAGGGGGCCTTGAAGCTTTCTTT.

The V and J genes are TRBV6-6 and TRBJ1-5; D not resolved. Germline V gene sequence: CDR1 MNHNY, CDR2 SVGAGI (reference sequence). Trimming shortened V by 5 bases and J by 0 bases, and 11 bases separated the two germline ends. This CDR3 is built from 15 residues. The CDR3 protein is CASSHQINSNQPQHF. For the CDR3, the DNA is TGTGCCAGCAGTCATCAGATTAATAGCAATCAGCCCCAGCATTTT.

CDR3 protein: CASSWSGTGDTEAFF. DNA for the CDR3: TGCGCCAGCAGCTGGTCCGGGACAGGGGACACTGAAGCTTTCTTT. The chain recombines TRBV5-1 with TRBJ1-1, with 10 bases aligning to TRBD1. This CDR3 contains 15 residues. Germline CDR1 SGHRS, CDR2 YFSETQ. The V segment lost 3 bases and the J segment 3 bases; nucleotides outside the gene matches: 5.

The chain recombines TRBV19 with TRBJ2-5; the match to TRBD1 covers 8 bases. The CDR3 loop spans 15 amino acids. Per the germline V gene, CDR1 is LNHDA and CDR2 is SQIVND (reference sequence). The ends lost 1 base at V and 5 bases at J; junction bases unmatched: 6. CDR3 DNA: TGTGCCAGTAGTATAGGTACAGGGGGTGTGGAGACCCAGTACTTC. Protein: CASSIGTGGVETQYF.

The genes are TRBV7-9 and TRBJ2-2; 11 nucleotides match TRBD1. V gave up 5 bases and J gave up 7 bases; unmatched junction bases: 6. Germline CDR1 reads SEHNR; CDR2 reads FQNEAQ (reference sequence). The CDR3 totals 15 residues. CDR3 coding DNA: TGTGCCAGCAGCCATTCGGACAGGGGGCGCGGGGAGCTGTTTTTT. Its protein is CASSHSDRGRGELFF. The full variable domain, rest sourced from reference TRBV7-9 and TRBJ2-2, is DTGVSQNPRHKITKRGQNVTFRCDPISEHNRLYWYRQTLGQGPEFLTYFQNEAQLEKSRLLSDRFSAERPKGSFSTLEIQRTEQGDSAMYLCASSHSDRGRGELFFGEGSRLTVL.

A single count supports this clone. The rearrangement uses TRBV28 and TRBJ1-3, with 9 bases aligning to TRBD1. CDR3 length: 16 residues. Germline loops: CDR1 MDHEN, CDR2 SYDVKM. The J segment lost 3 bases and the V segment lost 3 bases, leaving 6 bases of the junction unmatched. CDR3 sequence: CASSFLQGALGNTIYF. In nucleotides, the CDR3 is TGTGCCAGCAGTTTCTTACAGGGGGCACTTGGAAACACCATATATTTT. Filled out from reference TRBV28 and TRBJ1-3, the complete variable domain reads DVKVTQSSRYLVKRTGEKVFLECVQDMDHENMFWYRQDPGLGLRLIYFSYDVKMKEKGDIPEGYSVSREKKERFSLILESASTNQTSMYLCASSFLQGALGNTIYFGEGSWLTVV.

The genes are TRBV6-5 and TRBJ2-1; D could derive from TRBD1 or TRBD2 (5 bases each). With 4 bases removed from V and 3 bases from J, the gap between germline ends came to 10 bases. The CDR3 loop spans 14 amino acids. Per the germline V gene, CDR1 is MNHEY and CDR2 is SVGAGI. The CDR3 region has the DNA TGTGCCAGCAGTTGGGACGGAAACTACAATGAGCAGTTCTTC. Its translation is CASSWDGNYNEQFF.

Regarding this clone: The same CDR3 arises from other DNA sequences in this sample as well. The chain carries TRBV10-2 and TRBJ2-5, with 9 bases identical to TRBD1. Germline loops: CDR1 WSHSY, CDR2 SAAADI. The length of the CDR3 is 12 residues. Trimming at V came to 6 bases and at J to 4 bases, leaving 0 bases not matched to a gene. The CDR3: CASRDRGETQYF. The CDR3 DNA follows: TGCGCCAGCAGGGACAGGGGAGAGACCCAGTACTTC.

The chain links TRBV7-9 to TRBJ2-2; no reliable D call. Trimming left V 7 bases short and J 4 bases short, with 7 bases between. This CDR3 contains 12 residues. Germline V gene lookup returns CDR1 SEHNR and CDR2 FQNEAQ (reference sequence). The CDR3 DNA reads TGTGCCAGCACCCTTATCACCGGGGAGCTGTTTTTT. Protein: CASTLITGELFF.

The V gene is TRBV13, the J gene TRBJ2-3; D not resolved. Germline V CDR1 and CDR2: PRHDT, FYEKMQ (reference sequence). This CDR3 is 16 amino acids long. V gave up 2 bases and J gave up 5 bases, with 17 bases separating them. Here the CDR3 DNA reads TGTGCCAGCAGCTTACGGCAGTCAGCCGCCATAGATACGCAGTATTTT. Amino acid sequence: CASSLRQSAAIDTQYF.

V is TRBV7-3 and J is TRBJ1-2; 8 bases are a match to TRBD1. CDR1 is SGHTA and CDR2 is FQGTGA in the germline V gene. This CDR3 has 13 amino acids. Trimming cost V 5 bases and J 7 bases; bases outside gene matches: 6. The CDR3 DNA reads as TGTGCCAGCAGCGCAGACAGGGGTTCTGGCTACACCTTC. Translated, it gives CASSADRGSGYTF.

This chain links TRBV7-6 with TRBJ2-2; D might be TRBD1 (6 bases). CDR3 size: 14 residues. V was shortened by 5 bases and J by 1 base, with 8 bases between the two germline ends. The germline V gene has CDR1 SGHVS and CDR2 FNYEAQ. CDR3 in DNA: TGTGCCAGCAGCCCGGGACAGAACACCGGGGAGCTGTTTTTT. As protein: CASSPGQNTGELFF.

CDR3 DNA: TGTGCCAGCAGCCCAACAGGGGGCTGGGTGGGGGATGGCTACACCTTC. It specifies CASSPTGGWVGDGYTF. The rearrangement uses TRBV7-9 and TRBJ1-2, with 9 nucleotides matching TRBD1. CDR1 is SEHNR, CDR2 FQNEAQ, per germline (reference sequence). Unmatched junction bases numbered 13, after V lost 5 bases and J lost 6 bases. This CDR3 is built from 16 residues.

The chain joins TRBV2 to TRBJ1-3; perhaps TRBD1 as D (6 bases). Germline lookup yields CDR1 SNHLY and CDR2 FYNNEI. V lost 8 bases, J lost 0 bases, and 8 bases lay in between. The CDR3 is made up of 13 amino acids. CDR3 DNA sequence: TGTGCCAGCCGCAGGGGCTCTGGAAACACCATATATTTT. This sequence encodes CASRRGSGNTIYF.

J is TRBJ2-2 and V is TRBV28; TRBD2 aligns across 10 bases. From germline, CDR1 is MDHEN and CDR2 SYDVKM. This CDR3 contains 15 residues. V lost 5 bases to trimming and J lost 5 bases; unmatched junction nucleotides: 5. The CDR3 is CASSTKRGGTGELFF. The DNA for the CDR3 is TGTGCCAGCAGTACTAAGCGGGGGGGAACCGGGGAGCTGTTTTTT.

This clone was recorded only once. The rearrangement links TRBV10-3 to TRBJ2-5, with 7 bases that match TRBD1. CDR3 length equals 15 residues. Germline CDR1 is ENHRY and CDR2 is SYGVKD. Trimming removed 2 bases from V and 3 bases from J; junction bases left unmatched: 6. CDR3 sequence reads: CAISETGDSEETQYF. In DNA, the CDR3 is TGTGCCATCAGTGAGACTGGGGACAGCGAAGAGACCCAGTACTTC.

The chain joins TRBV7-9 to TRBJ2-7, with unresolved D. Germline V lookup: CDR1 SEHNR, CDR2 FQNEAQ (reference sequence). The CDR3 has 16 amino acids. Trimming left V 4 bases short and J 2 bases short, with 18 bases between. CDR3 DNA sequence: TGTGCCAGCAGCTCCCAGGACCCTTCATTTCCCTACGAGCAGTACTTC. It yields the protein CASSSQDPSFPYEQYF.

This clone was seen only a few times. The chain recombines TRBV5-6 with TRBJ1-6, with 8 bases identical to TRBD1. The CDR3 covers 15 residues. The germline V gene has CDR1 SGHDT and CDR2 YYEEEE. V lost 1 base and J lost 8; bases outside the gene matches: 5. The DNA for the CDR3 is TGTGCCAGCAGCTTGACGACAGGGGCGTATTCACCCCTCCACTTT. Amino acid sequence: CASSLTTGAYSPLHF.

Worth noting for this clone: Within the sample, other DNA sequences also encode this same CDR3. The chain has TRBV27 and TRBJ2-1; D gene uncertain. This CDR3 has 13 residues. Trimming pared 3 bases from V and 2 bases from J, leaving 5 bases between. Germline CDR1 and CDR2: MNHEY and SMNVEV (reference sequence). The DNA of the CDR3 is TGTGCCAGCAGTTTCTCCCCCTACAATGAGCAGTTCTTC. It yields the protein CASSFSPYNEQFF.

Notes on this clone: The same CDR3 arises from other DNA sequences in this sample as well. The chain employs TRBV7-8 and TRBJ2-7; D is uncertain. Germline-derived CDR1 and CDR2 are SGHVS and FQNEAQ. CDR3 length: 13 amino acids. V dropped 1 base and J dropped 1 base, with 5 bases sitting between them. CDR3 nucleotides: TGTGCCAGCAGCTTAGTGTCTTCCTACGAGCAGTACTTC. The encoded protein is CASSLVSSYEQYF. Full variable domain (rest looked up from reference TRBV7-8 and TRBJ2-7): GAGVSQSPRYKVAKRGQDVALRCDPISGHVSLFWYQQALGQGPEFLTYFQNEAQLDKSGLPSDRFFAERPEGSVSTLKIQRTQQEDSAVYLCASSLVSSYEQYFGPGTRLTVT.

The rearrangement uses TRBV6-5 and TRBJ2-2; 8 nucleotides agree with TRBD1. Germline V gene data show CDR1 as MNHEY and CDR2 as SVGAGI. This CDR3 has 16 residues. Trimming cost V 4 bases and J 4 bases; bases outside gene matches: 8. The CDR3, as DNA: TGTGCCAGCAGTTCGTCGACAGGGGACGTCACCGGGGAGCTGTTTTTT. Residues: CASSSSTGDVTGELFF.

To note about this clone: Compared with germline, one end of the junction differs, possibly owing to a read error. The V and J genes are TRBV30 and TRBJ1-1; a possible D gene is TRBD1 (5 bases). Germline-derived CDR1 and CDR2 are GTSNPN and SVGIG (reference sequence). The length of the CDR3 is 11 residues. The CDR3 DNA reads as TGTGCCTGGAGTGGGGACGGCGAGACAGAATTT. Translation: CAWSGDGETEF.

The chain is built from TRBV7-9 and TRBJ2-1; D unresolved. Germline V gene lookup returns CDR1 SEHNR and CDR2 FQNEAQ (reference sequence). Trimming removed 6 bases from V and 8 bases from J, with 14 bases in between. This CDR3 region has 13 residues. The CDR3 sequence: CASSLIAWDEQFF. CDR3 in DNA: TGTGCCAGCAGTTTAATCGCTTGGGATGAGCAGTTCTTC.

The chain employs TRBV5-6 and TRBJ2-1; TRBD1 matches at 7 bases. This CDR3 comprises 15 residues. In germline, CDR1 is SGHDT, CDR2 YYEEEE. Unmatched junction bases numbered 5, after V lost 4 bases and J lost 1 base. CDR3 nucleotide sequence: TGTGCCAGCAGCCCCCGGACAGGATCCTACAATGAGCAGTTCTTC. Its protein product is CASSPRTGSYNEQFF. Complete variable domain (other parts from reference TRBV5-6 and TRBJ2-1): DAGVTQSPTHLIKTRGQQVTLRCSPKSGHDTVSWYQQALGQGPQFIFQYYEEEERQRGNFPDRFSGHQFPNYSSELNVNALLLGDSALYLCASSPRTGSYNEQFFGPGTRLTVL.